What follows is one T cell receptor (beta chain) and its context. What it binds is unknown. This sample is part of a study of cytomegalovirus exposure and HLA in healthy donors. Study-wide points: Specific recognition of CMV antigens was confirmed in vitro for a few chains (all CMV-associated). Based on reports, TCR beta sequences accurately predicted HLA-A and HLA-B alleles for most subjects.

There are 17 residues in the CDR3. Germline CDR1 SGHKS, CDR2 YYEKEE (reference sequence). Trimming took 2 bases from V and 0 from J; bases not matched to a gene: 10. 60 Vbeta and 13 Jbeta primers were used in PCR. TCRdb keeps only in-frame clones here, not all; method: immunoSEQ multiplex PCR. The sample has 150,000 to 200,000 clones; about 80% are singletons. The donors comprised healthy bone marrow donors. The J gene is TRBJ2-7, the V gene TRBV5-5; 8 positions agree with TRBD2. This sequence originates from a man aged 25 to 40 in good health and CMV-seronegative. The sample comprised PBMCs. CDR3 nucleotides: TGTGCCAGCAGCTTCGCAGCGGGAGTTCATGGCTCCTACGAGCAGTACTTC. Its translation is CASSFAAGVHGSYEQYF.